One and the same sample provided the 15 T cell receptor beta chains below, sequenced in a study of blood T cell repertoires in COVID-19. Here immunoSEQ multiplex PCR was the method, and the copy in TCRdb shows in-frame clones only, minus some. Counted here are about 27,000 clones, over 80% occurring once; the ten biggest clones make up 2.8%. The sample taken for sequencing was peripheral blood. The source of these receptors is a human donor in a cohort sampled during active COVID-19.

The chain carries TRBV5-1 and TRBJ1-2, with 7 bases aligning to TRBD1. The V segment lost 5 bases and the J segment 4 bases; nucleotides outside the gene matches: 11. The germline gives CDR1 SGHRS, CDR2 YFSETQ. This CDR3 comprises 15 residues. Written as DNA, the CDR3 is TGCGCCAGCAGACAAACAGGGGCTCAAACCTATGGCTACACCTTC. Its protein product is CASRQTGAQTYGYTF.

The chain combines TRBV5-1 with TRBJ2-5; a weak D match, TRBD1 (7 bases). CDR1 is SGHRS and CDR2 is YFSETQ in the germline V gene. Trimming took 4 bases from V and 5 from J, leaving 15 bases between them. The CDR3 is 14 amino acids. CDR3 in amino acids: CASSRRSGGETQYF. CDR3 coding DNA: TGCGCCAGCAGCAGAAGATCAGGGGGGGAGACCCAGTACTTC.

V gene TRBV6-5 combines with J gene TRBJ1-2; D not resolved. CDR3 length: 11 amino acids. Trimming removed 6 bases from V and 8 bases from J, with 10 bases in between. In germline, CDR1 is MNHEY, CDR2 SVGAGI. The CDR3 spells CASSSPRGYTF. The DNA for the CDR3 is TGTGCCAGCAGCTCCCCTCGGGGCTACACCTTC.

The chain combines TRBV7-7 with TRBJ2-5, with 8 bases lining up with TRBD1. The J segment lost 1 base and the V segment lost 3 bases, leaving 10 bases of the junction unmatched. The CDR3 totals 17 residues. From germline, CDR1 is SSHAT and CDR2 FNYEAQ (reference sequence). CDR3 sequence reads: CASSLLPPGTGQETQYF. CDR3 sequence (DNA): TGTGCCAGCAGCTTGTTACCCCCGGGGACAGGCCAAGAGACCCAGTACTTC.

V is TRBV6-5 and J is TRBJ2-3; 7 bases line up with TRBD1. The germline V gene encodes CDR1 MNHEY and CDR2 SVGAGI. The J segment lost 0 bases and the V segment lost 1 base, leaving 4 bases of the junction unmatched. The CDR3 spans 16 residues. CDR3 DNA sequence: TGTGCCAGCAGTTACTACGGACAGGCAAGCACAGATACGCAGTATTTT. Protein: CASSYYGQASTDTQYF.

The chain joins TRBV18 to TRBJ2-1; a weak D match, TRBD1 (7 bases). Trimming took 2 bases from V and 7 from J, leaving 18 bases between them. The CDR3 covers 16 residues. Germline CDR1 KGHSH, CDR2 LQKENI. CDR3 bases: TGTGCCAGCTCACCAGGTTGGAGGGACAGAGGGAATGAGCAGTTCTTC. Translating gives CASSPGWRDRGNEQFF.

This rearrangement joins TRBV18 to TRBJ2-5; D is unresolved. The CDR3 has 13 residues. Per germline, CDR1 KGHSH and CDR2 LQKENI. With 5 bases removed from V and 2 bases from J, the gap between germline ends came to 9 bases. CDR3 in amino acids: CASSTSGQETQYF. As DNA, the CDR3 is TGTGCCAGCTCAACCTCAGGTCAAGAGACCCAGTACTTC.

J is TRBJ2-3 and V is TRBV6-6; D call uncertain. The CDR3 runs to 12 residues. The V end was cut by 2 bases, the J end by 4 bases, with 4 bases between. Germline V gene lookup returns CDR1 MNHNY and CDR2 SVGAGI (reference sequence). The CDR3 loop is CASSYLSDTQYF. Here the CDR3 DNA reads TGTGCCAGCAGTTACCTGTCAGATACGCAGTATTTT.

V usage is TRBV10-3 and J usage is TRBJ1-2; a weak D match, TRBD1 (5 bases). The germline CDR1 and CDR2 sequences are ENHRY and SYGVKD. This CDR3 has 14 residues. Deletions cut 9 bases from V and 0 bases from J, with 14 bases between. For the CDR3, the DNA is TGTGCCATTTCACAGGTGATAGCTAACTATGGCTACACCTTC. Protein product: CAISQVIANYGYTF.

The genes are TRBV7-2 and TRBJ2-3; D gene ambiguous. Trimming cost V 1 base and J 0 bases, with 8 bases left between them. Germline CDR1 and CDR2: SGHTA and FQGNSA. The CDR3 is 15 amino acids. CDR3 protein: CASSLGAQSTDTQYF. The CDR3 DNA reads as TGTGCCAGCAGCTTAGGGGCGCAAAGCACAGATACGCAGTATTTT.

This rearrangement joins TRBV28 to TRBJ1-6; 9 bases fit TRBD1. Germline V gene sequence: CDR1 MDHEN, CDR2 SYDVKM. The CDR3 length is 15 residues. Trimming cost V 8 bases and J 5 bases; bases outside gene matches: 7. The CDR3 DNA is TGTGCCAGCCGGCCGTGGGACAGGGATAATTCACCCCTCCACTTT. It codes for CASRPWDRDNSPLHF.

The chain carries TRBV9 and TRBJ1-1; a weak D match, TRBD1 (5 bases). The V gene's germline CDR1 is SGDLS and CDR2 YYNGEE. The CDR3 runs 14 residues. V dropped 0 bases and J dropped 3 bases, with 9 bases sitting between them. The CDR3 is CASSVGPGDTEAFF. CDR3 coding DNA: TGTGCCAGCAGCGTAGGTCCGGGGGACACTGAAGCTTTCTTT. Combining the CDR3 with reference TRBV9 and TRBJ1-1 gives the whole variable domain DSGVTQTPKHLITATGQRVTLRCSPRSGDLSVYWYQQSLDQGLQFLIQYYNGEERAKGNILERFSAQQFPDLHSELNLSSLELGDSALYFCASSVGPGDTEAFFGQGTRLTVV.

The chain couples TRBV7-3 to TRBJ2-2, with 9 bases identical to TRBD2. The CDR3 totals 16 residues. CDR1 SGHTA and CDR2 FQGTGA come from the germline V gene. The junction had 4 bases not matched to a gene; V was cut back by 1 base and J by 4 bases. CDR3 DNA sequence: TGTGCCAGCAGCTTAATAGCGGGGGACCCCACCGGGGAGCTGTTTTTT. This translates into CASSLIAGDPTGELFF.

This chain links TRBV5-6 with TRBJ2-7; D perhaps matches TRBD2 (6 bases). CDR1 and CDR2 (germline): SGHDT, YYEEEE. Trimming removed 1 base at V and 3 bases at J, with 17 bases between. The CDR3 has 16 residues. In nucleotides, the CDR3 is TGTGCCAGCAGCTTGCTTCTGGGCGGGACCCGCTACGAGCAGTACTTC. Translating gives CASSLLLGGTRYEQYF. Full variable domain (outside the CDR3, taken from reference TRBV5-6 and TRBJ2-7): DAGVTQSPTHLIKTRGQQVTLRCSPKSGHDTVSWYQQALGQGPQFIFQYYEEEERQRGNFPDRFSGHQFPNYSSELNVNALLLGDSALYLCASSLLLGGTRYEQYFGPGTRLTVT.

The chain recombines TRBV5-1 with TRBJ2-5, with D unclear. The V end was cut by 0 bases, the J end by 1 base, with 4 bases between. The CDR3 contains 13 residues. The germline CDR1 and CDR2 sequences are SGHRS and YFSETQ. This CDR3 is CASSLDSQETQYF. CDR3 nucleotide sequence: TGCGCCAGCAGCTTGGACTCCCAAGAGACCCAGTACTTC.